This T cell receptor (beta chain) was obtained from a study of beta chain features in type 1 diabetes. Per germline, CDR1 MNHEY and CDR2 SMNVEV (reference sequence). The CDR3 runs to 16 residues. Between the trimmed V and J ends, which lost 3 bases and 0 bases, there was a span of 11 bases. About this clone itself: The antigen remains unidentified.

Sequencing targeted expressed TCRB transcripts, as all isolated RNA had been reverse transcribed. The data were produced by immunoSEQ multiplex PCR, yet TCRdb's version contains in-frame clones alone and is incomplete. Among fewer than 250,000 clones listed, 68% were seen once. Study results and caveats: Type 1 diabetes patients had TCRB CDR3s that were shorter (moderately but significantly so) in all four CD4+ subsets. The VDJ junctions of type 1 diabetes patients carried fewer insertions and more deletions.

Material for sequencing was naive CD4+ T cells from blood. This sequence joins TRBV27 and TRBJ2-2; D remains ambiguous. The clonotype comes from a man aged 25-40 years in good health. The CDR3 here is CASSFGRASNTGELFF. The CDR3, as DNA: TGTGCCAGCAGTTTCGGTCGGGCCTCGAACACCGGGGAGCTGTTTTTT.